This TCR beta chain appears in the sequencing data of a study of blood T cells in healthy people across ages. Study background: Template switching captured about one barcoded beta molecule per two T cells.

The V and J ends lost 5 bases and 8 bases, in that order; junction bases with no gene match: 8. The V gene's germline CDR1 is MDHEN and CDR2 SYDVKM. This CDR3 is built from 14 residues. Study-wide results and limits: While age rose, TCR beta diversity per million T cells dropped in a roughly linear way.

Of note for this clonotype: Its antigen is unidentified.

Each sample yielded at least 6 million isolated PBMCs. Extracted total RNA amounted to at least 5.5 micrograms for each sample. Using a J-beta primer mix together with a sample-barcoded 5' primer, a second PCR was run for roughly 7 to 11 cycles. In TCRdb, the 5' RACE reads were re-called with MiXCR into one record per CDR3 protein. The table has roughly 900,000 distinct CDR3 sequences, roughly 50% seen once; the top ten hold roughly an eighth. V and J are TRBV28 and TRBJ1-4; 7 bases fit TRBD1. The TCR was taken from a man aged 25 to 40 in good health. Sequencing input: blood. As DNA, the CDR3 is TGTGCCAGCAGTACCTGGACAGGAGGAGAAAAACTGTTTTTT. Encoded protein: CASSTWTGGEKLFF.